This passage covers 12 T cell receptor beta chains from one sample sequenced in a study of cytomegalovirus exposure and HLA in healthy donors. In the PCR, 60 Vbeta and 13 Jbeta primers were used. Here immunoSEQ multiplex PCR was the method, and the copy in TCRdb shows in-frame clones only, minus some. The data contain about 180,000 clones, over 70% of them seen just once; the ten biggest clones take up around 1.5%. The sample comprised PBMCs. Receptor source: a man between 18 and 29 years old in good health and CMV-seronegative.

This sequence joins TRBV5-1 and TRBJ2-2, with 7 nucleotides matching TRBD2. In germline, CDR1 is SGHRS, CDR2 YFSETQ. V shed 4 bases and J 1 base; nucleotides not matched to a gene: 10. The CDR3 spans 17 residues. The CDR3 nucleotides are TGCGCCAGCAGCCCCGCTAGCGGAGCCTTGAACACCGGGGAGCTGTTTTTT. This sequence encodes CASSPASGALNTGELFF.

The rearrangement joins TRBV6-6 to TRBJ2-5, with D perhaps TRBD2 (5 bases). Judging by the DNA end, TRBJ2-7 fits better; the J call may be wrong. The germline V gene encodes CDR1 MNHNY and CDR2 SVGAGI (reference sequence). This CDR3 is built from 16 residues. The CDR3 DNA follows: TGTGCCAGCAGTTCAACCGGCCCGACCGCGGGCTACGAGCAGTACTTC. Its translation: CASSSTGPTAGYEQYF.

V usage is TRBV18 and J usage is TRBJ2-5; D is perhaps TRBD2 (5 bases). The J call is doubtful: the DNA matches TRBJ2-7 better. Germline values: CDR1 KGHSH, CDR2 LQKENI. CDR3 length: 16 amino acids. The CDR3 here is CASSPRRGSSGYEQYF. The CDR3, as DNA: TGTGCCAGCTCACCACGGCGAGGTAGTTCGGGATACGAGCAGTACTTC.

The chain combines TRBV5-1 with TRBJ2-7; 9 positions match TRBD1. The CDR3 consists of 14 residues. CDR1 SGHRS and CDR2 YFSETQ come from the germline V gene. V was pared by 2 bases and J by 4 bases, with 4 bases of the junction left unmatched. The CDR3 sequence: CASSLQGAGYEQYF. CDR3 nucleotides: TGCGCCAGCAGCTTACAGGGGGCGGGTTACGAGCAGTACTTC.

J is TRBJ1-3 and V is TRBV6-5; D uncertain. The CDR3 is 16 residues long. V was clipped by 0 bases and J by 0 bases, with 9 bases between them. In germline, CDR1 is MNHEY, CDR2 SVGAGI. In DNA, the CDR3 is TGTGCCAGCAGTTACTCGTACAGCCCCTCTGGAAACACCATATATTTT. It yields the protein CASSYSYSPSGNTIYF.

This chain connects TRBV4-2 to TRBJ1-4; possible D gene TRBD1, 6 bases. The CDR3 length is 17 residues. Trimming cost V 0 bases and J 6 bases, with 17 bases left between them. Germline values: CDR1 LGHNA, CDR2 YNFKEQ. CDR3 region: CASSQDILGARDEKLFF. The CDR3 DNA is TGTGCCAGCAGCCAAGATATATTGGGGGCAAGAGATGAAAAACTGTTTTTT.

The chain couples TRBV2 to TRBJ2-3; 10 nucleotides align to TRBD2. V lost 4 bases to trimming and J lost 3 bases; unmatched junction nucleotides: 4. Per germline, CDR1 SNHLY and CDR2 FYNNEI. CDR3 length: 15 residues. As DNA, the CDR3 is TGTGCCAGCAGTGTTCTAGCGGGAGCAACAGATACGCAGTATTTT. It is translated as CASSVLAGATDTQYF.

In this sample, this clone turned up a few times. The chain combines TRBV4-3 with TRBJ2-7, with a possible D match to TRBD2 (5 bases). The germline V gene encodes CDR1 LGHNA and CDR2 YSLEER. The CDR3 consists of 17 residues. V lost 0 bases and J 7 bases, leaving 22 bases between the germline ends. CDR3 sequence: CASSQDIRGVQLWEQYF. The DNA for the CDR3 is TGCGCCAGCAGCCAAGATATACGGGGAGTTCAGCTTTGGGAGCAGTACTTC.

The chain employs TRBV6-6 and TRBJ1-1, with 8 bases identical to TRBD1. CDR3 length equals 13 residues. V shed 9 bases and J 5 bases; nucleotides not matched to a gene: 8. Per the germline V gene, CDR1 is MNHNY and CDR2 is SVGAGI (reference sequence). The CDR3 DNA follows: TGTGCCAGTGGGACAGGTGGGGGAACTGAAGCTTTCTTT. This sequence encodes CASGTGGGTEAFF.

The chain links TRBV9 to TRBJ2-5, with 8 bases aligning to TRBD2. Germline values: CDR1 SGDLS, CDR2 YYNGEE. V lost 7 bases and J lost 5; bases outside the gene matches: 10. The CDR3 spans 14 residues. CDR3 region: CASAREGAGETQYF. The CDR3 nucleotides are TGTGCCAGCGCACGGGAGGGAGCGGGGGAGACCCAGTACTTC.

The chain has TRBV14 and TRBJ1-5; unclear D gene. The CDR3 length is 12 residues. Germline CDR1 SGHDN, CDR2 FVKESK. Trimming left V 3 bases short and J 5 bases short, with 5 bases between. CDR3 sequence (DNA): TGTGCCAGCAGCCAGGGCGATCAGCCCCAGCATTTT. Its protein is CASSQGDQPQHF.

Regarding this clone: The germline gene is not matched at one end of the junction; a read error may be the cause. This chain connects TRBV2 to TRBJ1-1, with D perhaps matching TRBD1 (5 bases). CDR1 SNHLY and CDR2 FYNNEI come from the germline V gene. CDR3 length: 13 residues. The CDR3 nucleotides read TGTGCCAGCAGAGAAGGGAGGGGCACTGAAGCTTTCTTT. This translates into CASREGRGTEAFF.